This record concerns one TCR beta chain sequence. Its antigen is still unknown. There are no base qualities to consult, and no much larger clone falls within one base. V is reduced by 0 bases and J by 7 bases, leaving a spacing of 13 bases between them. CDR1 SEHNR and CDR2 FQNEAQ were looked up in the germline V gene (reference sequence). The CDR3 goes from the cysteine to the phenylalanine over 14 residues. Of all the DNA, just the CDR3 is kept, 42 bases in frame from base 1. CD8 naive samples were obtained by positive selection for CCR7 among CD45RO-negative cells, yielding a CD45RA+CCR7+ population from which TemRA cells were excluded. Donors were healthy HIV-negative adults with no recently reported acute infections or vaccinations. Only Caucasian adults living in Nashville, Tennessee, USA were represented among the donors. After blood collection by leukapheresis, PBMCs were isolated using Ficoll-Histopaque density gradient centrifugation and then cryopreserved in the vapor phase of liquid nitrogen. Analytical flow cytometry was used to check the purity and quantity of every magnetically sorted T cell population. Genomic DNA was isolated from every sorted fraction and measured by UV absorbance on a Nanodrop 2000c.

Using the deep immunoSEQ assay, multiplex PCR amplified TCR CDR3 regions from genomic DNA. Genomic DNA extracted from each cell subset was distributed evenly over all wells of several immunoSEQ 96-well plates, and each plate served as one replicate. Each replicate PCR for sorted subsets received around 0.2 ug genomic DNA, equal to tens of thousands of T cell genomes. The purified libraries were quantified using a Qubit 3.0 fluorometer, sized with a Bioanalyzer 2100, and then quantified again using the KAPA Library Quantification kit. A separate single-read 150-cycle Illumina NextSeq 550 flow cell was used to sequence each immunoSEQ 96-well plate. The paper's data handling went like this. Because only junctional sequences without quality scores were contained in the immunoSEQ output, filtering matching that applied to full-length reads could not be performed. Sequences were annotated with PyIR, a Python wrapper for IgBLAST v1.9, and V/J genes and CDR3 were assigned using IMGT germline references. Reads with weak V/J assignments (E-value above 1e-6), missing CDR3, stop codons, out-of-frame junctions, or ambiguous translated residues were removed. V3J clonotypes were defined as sequences sharing the same inferred V gene, J gene, and CDR3 amino acid sequence. Percentage overlap between repertoires was calculated by dividing the number of shared unique clonotypes by the size of the smaller repertoire. RTK rarefaction, the Chao1 estimator, and Recon v2.1 estimates of unobserved clonotypes were used to assess repertoire richness. OLGA was used to compute generation probabilities for all TCRbeta clonotypes that the gDNA method yielded from a handful of donors. TCRdb limited this immuneACCESS table to in-frame rearrangements with V and J called. A share of clones is missing; checked studies link under half to unresolved V genes, and the rest is unexplained. V, J and clone size are taken as reported in that table, and D and trimming were inferred from the DNA itself. This sample comprises around 2.1 million clones, approximately 94% of them detected only once. Roughly 1.8% of the sample comes from the top ten.

This sample is part of a study of shared clonotypes between healthy human individuals (dated by TCRdb to the early 2020s). About the full investigation: The cohort comprised two women and a few men aged 18 to 49 years. For each donor, CD4 naive and CD4 memory were each given three plates, CD8 naive was given two plates, and CD8 memory was given one plate. Blood TCR repertoires of about 5 healthy adults were deeply sequenced to estimate repertoire size and the extent of clonotype sharing between individuals. Different laboratories and diverse techniques were used to prepare libraries and sequence TCR repertoires, to increase sequencing depth and limit assay-specific biases. Per donor, leukapheresis produced somewhere between about 0.8 and 9 billion PBMCs.

Paper-wide results and their limitations: Because the study included a small number of donors, the genetic and exposure-history diversity represented was limited. Pairwise subsampling indicated that sequencing depth was expected to affect the degree of clonotype sharing among donors. Naive subsets generally had larger estimated clonotype richness than memory subsets did. Only blood was sampled, and tissue TCR repertoires likely differ from those in blood. Compared with non-shared clonotypes, the clonotypes found in all four sorted-subset donors had higher generation probabilities. When a handful of donors were compared, the shared fraction of clonotypes was about 5.5% for naive CD4, about 4% for naive CD8, more than 2% for memory CD4, and 0.4% for memory CD8. Incomplete sequencing was indicated by rarefaction of sorted-subset datasets, despite the large sequencing depth.

The chain is assembled from TRBV7-9 and TRBJ2-7, with no D gene named confidently. The clonotype originates from a man between 18 and 29 years old in good health. Some clones in this sample may be carry-over from other donors' samples. The sample consisted of naive CD8+ T cells from PBMCs. The sample's cell subset or site label is to be understood as: CD45RA+CCR7+. This receptor carries the CDR3 CASSLAAEHREQYF. The DNA is TGTGCCAGCAGCTTAGCCGCGGAGCATCGGGAGCAGTACTTC.